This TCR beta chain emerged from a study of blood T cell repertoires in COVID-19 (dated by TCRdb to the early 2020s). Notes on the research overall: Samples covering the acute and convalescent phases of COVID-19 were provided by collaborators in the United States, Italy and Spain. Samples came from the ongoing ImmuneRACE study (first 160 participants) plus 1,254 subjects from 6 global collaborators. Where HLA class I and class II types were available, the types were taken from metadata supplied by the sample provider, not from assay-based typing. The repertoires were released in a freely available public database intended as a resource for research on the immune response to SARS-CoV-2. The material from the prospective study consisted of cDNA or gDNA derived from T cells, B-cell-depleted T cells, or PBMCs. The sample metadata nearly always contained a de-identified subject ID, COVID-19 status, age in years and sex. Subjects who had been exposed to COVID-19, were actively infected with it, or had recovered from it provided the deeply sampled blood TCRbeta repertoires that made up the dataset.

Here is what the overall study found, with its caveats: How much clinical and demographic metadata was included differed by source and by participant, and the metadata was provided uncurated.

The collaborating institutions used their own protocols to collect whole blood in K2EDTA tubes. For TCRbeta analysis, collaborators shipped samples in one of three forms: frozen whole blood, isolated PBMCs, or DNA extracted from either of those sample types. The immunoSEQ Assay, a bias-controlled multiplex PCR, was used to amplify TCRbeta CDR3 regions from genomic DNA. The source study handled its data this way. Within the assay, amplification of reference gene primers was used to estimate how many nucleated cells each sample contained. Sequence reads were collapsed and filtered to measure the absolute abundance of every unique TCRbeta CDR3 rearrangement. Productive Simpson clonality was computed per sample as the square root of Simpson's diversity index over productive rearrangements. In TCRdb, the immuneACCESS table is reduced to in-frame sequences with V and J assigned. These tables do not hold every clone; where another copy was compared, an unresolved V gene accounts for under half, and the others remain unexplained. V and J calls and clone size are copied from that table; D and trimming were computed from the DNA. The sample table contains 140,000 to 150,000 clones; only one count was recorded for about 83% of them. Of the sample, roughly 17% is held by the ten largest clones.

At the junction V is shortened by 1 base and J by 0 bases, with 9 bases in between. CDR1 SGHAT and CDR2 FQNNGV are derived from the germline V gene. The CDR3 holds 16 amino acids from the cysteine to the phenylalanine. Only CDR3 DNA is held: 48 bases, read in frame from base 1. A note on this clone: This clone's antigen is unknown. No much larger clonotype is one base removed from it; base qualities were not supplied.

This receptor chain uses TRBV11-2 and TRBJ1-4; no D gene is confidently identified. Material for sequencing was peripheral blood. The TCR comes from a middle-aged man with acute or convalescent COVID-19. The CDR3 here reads CASSLARASTNEKLFF. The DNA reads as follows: TGTGCCAGCAGCTTAGCGCGGGCCTCAACTAATGAAAAACTGTTTTTT.